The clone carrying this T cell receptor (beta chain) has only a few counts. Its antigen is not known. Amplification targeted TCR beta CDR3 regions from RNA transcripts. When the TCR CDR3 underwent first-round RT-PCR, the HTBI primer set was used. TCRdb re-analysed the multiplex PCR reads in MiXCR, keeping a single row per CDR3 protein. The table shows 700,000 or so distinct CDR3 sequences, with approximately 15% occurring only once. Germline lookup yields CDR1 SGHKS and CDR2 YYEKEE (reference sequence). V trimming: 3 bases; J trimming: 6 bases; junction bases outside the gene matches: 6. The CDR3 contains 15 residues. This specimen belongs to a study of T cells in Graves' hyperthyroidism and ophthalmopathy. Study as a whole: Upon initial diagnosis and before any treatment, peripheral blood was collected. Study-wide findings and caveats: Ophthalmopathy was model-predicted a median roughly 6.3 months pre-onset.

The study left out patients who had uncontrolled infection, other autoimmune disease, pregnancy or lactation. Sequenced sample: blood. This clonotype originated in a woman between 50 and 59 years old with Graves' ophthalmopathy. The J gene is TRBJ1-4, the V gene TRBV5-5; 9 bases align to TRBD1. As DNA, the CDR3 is TGTGCCAGCAGCTCGACAGGGGGGCGCGATGAAAAACTGTTTTTT. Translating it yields CASSSTGGRDEKLFF. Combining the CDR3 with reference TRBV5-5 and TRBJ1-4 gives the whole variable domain DAGVTQSPTHLIKTRGQQVTLRCSPISGHKSVSWYQQVLGQGPQFIFQYYEKEERGRGNFPDRFSARQFPNYSSELNVNALLLGDSALYLCASSSTGGRDEKLFFGSGTQLSVL.